This T cell receptor beta chain was obtained from a study of cytomegalovirus exposure and HLA in healthy donors. Overall study findings and caveats: When presence/absence was analysed, sequencing depth was taken to be roughly uniform across donors.

V lost 1 base to trimming and J lost 0 bases, with 10 bases between them. The CDR3 is 16 amino acids. The germline V gene has CDR1 SEHNR and CDR2 FQNEAQ (reference sequence). 60 Vbeta and 13 Jbeta primers were used in PCR. Produced via immunoSEQ multiplex PCR; TCRdb's table is partial and in-frame only. The sample has 150,000 to 200,000 clones; roughly 90% are singletons. This clone was observed a handful of times. Its matching antigen is unknown. Participants comprised healthy donors of bone marrow. The chain joins TRBV7-9 to TRBJ2-4, with D perhaps matching TRBD1 (5 bases). The clonotype was recovered from a woman between 18 and 30 years old in good health and CMV-seronegative. The sample was PBMCs. The CDR3 loop is CASSLGAGLAKNIQYF. The CDR3 bases are TGTGCCAGCAGCTTAGGAGCAGGGCTAGCCAAAAACATTCAGTACTTC.